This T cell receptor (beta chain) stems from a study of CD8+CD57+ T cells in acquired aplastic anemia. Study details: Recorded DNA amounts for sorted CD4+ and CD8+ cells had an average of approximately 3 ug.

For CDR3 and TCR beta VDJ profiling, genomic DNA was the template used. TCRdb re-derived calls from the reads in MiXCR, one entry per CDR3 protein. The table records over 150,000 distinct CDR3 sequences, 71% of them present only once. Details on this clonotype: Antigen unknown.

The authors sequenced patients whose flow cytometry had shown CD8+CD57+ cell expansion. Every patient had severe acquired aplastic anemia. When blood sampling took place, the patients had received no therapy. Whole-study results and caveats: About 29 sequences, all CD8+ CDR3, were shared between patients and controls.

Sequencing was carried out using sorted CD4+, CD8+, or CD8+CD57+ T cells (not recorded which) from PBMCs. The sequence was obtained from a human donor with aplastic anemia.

CDR3 DNA: TGTGCCACCAGTAGAGGGTACGGCCAGCCCCAGCATTTT. Protein product: CATSRGYGQPQHF. The chain recombines TRBV24-1 with TRBJ1-5; D is uncertain. The CDR3 covers 13 residues. The germline gives CDR1 KGHDR, CDR2 SFDVKD. V lost 6 bases to trimming and J lost 7 bases, with 12 bases between them.